A single sample is the source of the 26 T cell receptor beta chains below, sequenced in a study of blood T cell repertoires in COVID-19. Measured with immunoSEQ multiplex PCR; TCRdb has only the in-frame clones, and not every one. The sample records 130,000 to 150,000 clones, more than 75% being singletons. Sequenced sample: peripheral blood. The receptors come from a human donor in a cohort sampled during active COVID-19.

V gene TRBV29-1 combines with J gene TRBJ1-1, with 7 bases fitting TRBD1. This CDR3 spans 13 amino acids. The germline CDR1 and CDR2 sequences are SQVTM and ANQGSEA. J lost 7 bases, V lost 4 bases, and 9 bases had no gene match. For the CDR3, the DNA is TGCAGCGTTGCCGCGGGACAGACTTATGAAGCTTTCTTT. Its protein is CSVAAGQTYEAFF.

The V call is TRBV5-1, the J call TRBJ2-1, with 10 bases that match TRBD2. Trimming cost V 3 bases and J 4 bases; bases outside gene matches: 4. Germline values: CDR1 SGHRS, CDR2 YFSETQ. This CDR3 is 15 amino acids long. CDR3 nucleotides: TGCGCCAGCAGCTCGGTAGCGGGGGGATACAATGAGCAGTTCTTC. It encodes CASSSVAGGYNEQFF.

This chain joins TRBV6-1 and TRBJ2-5; TRBD2 might be the D (6 bases). Per the germline V gene, CDR1 is MNHNS and CDR2 is SASEGT. V was trimmed by 2 bases and J by 1 base, leaving 8 bases between them. This CDR3 has 14 amino acids. CDR3 amino acids: CASSEKGLQETQYF. The DNA for the CDR3 is TGTGCCAGCAGTGAAAAGGGACTCCAAGAGACCCAGTACTTC.

The chain links TRBV7-2 to TRBJ2-1; TRBD2 matches at 8 bases. The length of the CDR3 is 17 residues. The J segment lost 2 bases and the V segment lost 1 base, leaving 7 bases of the junction unmatched. CDR1 is SGHTA, CDR2 FQGNSA, per germline. The CDR3 nucleotides read TGTGCCAGCAGCTTAGACGGAGGTAGCGGGACCTACAATGAGCAGTTCTTC. This gives the protein CASSLDGGSGTYNEQFF.

The genes are TRBV27 and TRBJ1-1; possibly TRBD1 for D (5 bases). Germline CDR1 and CDR2: MNHEY and SMNVEV (reference sequence). The CDR3 is made up of 14 amino acids. The V end lost 3 bases, the J end lost 1 base, and 9 bases lay between the germline ends. In DNA form, the CDR3 reads TGTGCCAGCAGTTTTAGCAGGGCGAACACTGAAGCTTTCTTT. Protein product: CASSFSRANTEAFF.

V and J are TRBV30 and TRBJ1-2, with 7 bases identical to TRBD1. The trim removed 4 bases at V and 5 bases at J, leaving 1 base unmatched. The length of the CDR3 is 11 residues. Per germline, CDR1 GTSNPN and CDR2 SVGIG (reference sequence). CDR3 coding DNA: TGTGCCTGGAACAGGGGATATGGCTACACCTTC. It specifies CAWNRGYGYTF.

The gene calls are TRBV2 and TRBJ1-4, with D perhaps matching TRBD1 (5 bases). V gave up 4 bases and J gave up 4 bases, with 10 bases separating them. The length of the CDR3 is 14 residues. Germline assignment: CDR1 SNHLY and CDR2 FYNNEI. The CDR3 here is CASSGGLVNEKLFF. In DNA, the CDR3 is TGTGCCAGCAGTGGGGGACTGGTTAATGAAAAACTGTTTTTT.

The J gene is TRBJ2-2, the V gene TRBV2, with D possibly being TRBD1 (7 bases). The CDR3 has 15 residues. V shed 4 bases and J shed 4 bases, with 13 bases lying between them. Germline V gives CDR1 SNHLY, CDR2 FYNNEI. CDR3 loop: CASSGRQGGTGELFF. Written as DNA, the CDR3 is TGTGCCAGCAGTGGGCGACAGGGAGGCACCGGGGAGCTGTTTTTT.

The chain joins TRBV6-1 to TRBJ2-2; the match to TRBD2 covers 9 bases. The J segment lost 0 bases and the V segment lost 6 bases, leaving 8 bases of the junction unmatched. Germline assignment: CDR1 MNHNS and CDR2 SASEGT. The CDR3 sequence is 17 residues long. In nucleotides, the CDR3 is TGTGCCAGCAGGGAACTAGCGGGCCGTGCGAACACCGGGGAGCTGTTTTTT. Translating gives CASRELAGRANTGELFF.

V and J are TRBV25-1 and TRBJ1-6; D call uncertain. Trimming stripped 3 bases from V and 5 bases from J, with 11 bases between. Germline-derived CDR1 and CDR2 are MGHDK and SYGVNS. The CDR3 extends over 15 amino acids. Written as DNA, the CDR3 is TGTGCCAGCAGTGACGCGGTTGTAGATAATTCACCCCTCCACTTT. This codes for CASSDAVVDNSPLHF.

The J gene is TRBJ2-7, the V gene TRBV7-2; D may be TRBD1 (7 bases). Trimming took 4 bases from V and 5 from J, leaving 15 bases between them. CDR1 is SGHTA, CDR2 FQGNSA, per germline. CDR3 length: 14 amino acids. The CDR3, as DNA: TGTGCCAGCAGCTCCGGAGGGGGCGGGGACGAGCAGTACTTC. This translates into CASSSGGGGDEQYF.

This chain links TRBV18 with TRBJ2-1; 11 bases match TRBD2. Germline CDR1 is KGHSH and CDR2 is LQKENI. The CDR3 spans 19 residues. J lost 0 bases, V lost 1 base, and 8 bases had no gene match. In DNA form, the CDR3 reads TGTGCCAGCTCACCACTAGTTAGCGGGGGGGGATCCTCCTACAATGAGCAGTTCTTC. As protein: CASSPLVSGGGSSYNEQFF.

The chain joins TRBV11-2 to TRBJ1-1, with a possible D match to TRBD1 (5 bases). The CDR3 consists of 14 residues. V lost 6 bases, J lost 5 bases, and 16 bases lay in between. CDR1 is SGHAT, CDR2 FQNNGV, per germline. The CDR3 loop is CASRIQAAGTEAFF. The CDR3 DNA reads TGTGCCAGCAGGATACAGGCGGCCGGAACTGAAGCTTTCTTT.

V and J are TRBV6-6 and TRBJ2-7, with 7 bases aligning to TRBD1. This CDR3 comprises 13 residues. Germline assignment: CDR1 MNHNY and CDR2 SVGAGI (reference sequence). The V gene end was trimmed by 6 bases and the J gene end by 7 bases; junction bases not matched to a gene: 9. CDR3 DNA: TGTGCCAGCAGCTTTGGACAGGCCCGGGAGCAGTACTTC. Its translation is CASSFGQAREQYF.

The gene calls are TRBV7-6 and TRBJ2-1, with TRBD1 identical over 9 bases. Germline CDR1 reads SGHVS; CDR2 reads FNYEAQ. This CDR3 is 15 amino acids long. With 4 bases clipped from V and 6 bases from J, the junction kept 7 bases outside the gene matches. The CDR3 region has the DNA TGTGCCAGCAGCTCCCGACAGGGGGTGATCAATGAGCAGTTCTTC. Its protein is CASSSRQGVINEQFF.

The rearrangement joins TRBV5-1 to TRBJ2-3; 12 bases agree with TRBD2. In germline, CDR1 is SGHRS, CDR2 YFSETQ. Trimming removed 1 base from V and 0 bases from J; junction bases left unmatched: 0. The CDR3 spans 16 residues. CDR3 residues: CASSLTSGRSTDTQYF. The DNA for the CDR3 is TGCGCCAGCAGCTTGACTAGCGGGAGGAGCACAGATACGCAGTATTTT.

CDR3 amino acids: CASSSLGLAGITDTQYF. DNA for the CDR3: TGTGCCAGCAGCTCACTAGGACTAGCGGGGATTACAGATACGCAGTATTTT. This chain uses TRBV7-8 with TRBJ2-3, with 12 bases identical to TRBD2. Unmatched junction bases numbered 8, after V lost 4 bases and J lost 3 bases. The CDR3 has 17 residues. The germline CDR1 and CDR2 sequences are SGHVS and FQNEAQ.

This clone appeared a single time. The CDR3 DNA reads as TGTGCCACCAGCAGATTGAACCGGGACAAGATGGACTACGAGCAGTACTTC. Translation gives CATSRLNRDKMDYEQYF. The V gene is TRBV15, the J gene TRBJ2-7; tentative D call: TRBD1 (6 bases). With 2 bases removed from V and 3 bases from J, the gap between germline ends came to 20 bases. The CDR3 is made up of 17 amino acids. Per germline, CDR1 LNHNV and CDR2 YYDKDF (reference sequence).

The rearrangement uses TRBV12-3 or TRBV12-4 and TRBJ2-1, with a weak D call TRBD1 (6 bases). V was clipped by 5 bases and J by 3 bases, with 8 bases between them. This CDR3 region has 13 residues. The CDR3 region is CASSPQGYNEQFF. In DNA form, the CDR3 reads TGTGCCAGCAGTCCACAGGGCTACAATGAGCAGTTCTTC.

The V and J genes are TRBV21-1 and TRBJ2-1; the tabulated D call, TRBD2, remains unverified against the DNA. TRBV21-1 is noted as a pseudogene. CDR3 size: 13 residues. CDR3: CASSTQSGWEQFF. CDR3 in DNA: TGTGCCAGCAGCACCCAGAGCGGGTGGGAGCAGTTCTTC.

The rearrangement links TRBV11-2 to TRBJ2-3; possibly TRBD2 for D (6 bases). This CDR3 contains 13 residues. Germline V gene sequence: CDR1 SGHAT, CDR2 FQNNGV. Trimming removed 5 bases at V and 2 bases at J, with 8 bases between. The CDR3 nucleotides read TGTGCCAGCAGCCGCGGGAACACAGATACGCAGTATTTT. It encodes CASSRGNTDTQYF.

The V call is TRBV11-3, the J call TRBJ2-1, with TRBD2 matching 11 bases. CDR3 length: 13 residues. Losses at the gene ends were 5 bases for V and 9 bases for J; bases not matched to a gene: 3. Germline values: CDR1 SGHNT, CDR2 YENEEA. The chain's CDR3 is CASSALAGGEQFF. The CDR3 coding sequence is TGTGCCAGCAGCGCTCTAGCGGGAGGTGAGCAGTTCTTC.

The chain combines TRBV14 with TRBJ1-4; D unresolved. The CDR3 runs to 12 residues. Trimming removed 4 bases from V and 8 bases from J, with 8 bases in between. Germline V gene data show CDR1 as SGHDN and CDR2 as FVKESK. The CDR3 DNA reads TGTGCCAGCAGCCTGGCACAAGAAAAACTGTTTTTT. Translating gives CASSLAQEKLFF.

CDR3 nucleotide sequence: TGTGCCTGGAGTGTAGTAAGGGGTCCTGGAAACACCATATATTTT. Translating gives CAWSVVRGPGNTIYF. The chain has TRBV30 and TRBJ1-3, with D possibly TRBD1 on 5 matching bases. V was clipped by 0 bases and J by 2 bases, with 11 bases between them. The V gene's germline CDR1 is GTSNPN and CDR2 SVGIG (reference sequence). The CDR3 has 15 amino acids. Filled out from reference TRBV30 and TRBJ1-3, the complete variable domain reads SQTIHQWPATLVQPVGSPLSLECTVEGTSNPNLYWYRQAAGRGLQLLFYSVGIGQISSEVPQNLSASRPQDRQFILSSKKLLLSDSGFYLCAWSVVRGPGNTIYFGEGSWLTVV.

This clone was recorded a few times. The V call is TRBV9, the J call TRBJ1-4; D is perhaps TRBD1 (5 bases). V was clipped by 0 bases and J by 5 bases, with 11 bases between them. This CDR3 region has 15 residues. Germline values: CDR1 SGDLS, CDR2 YYNGEE. CDR3 amino acids: CASSVGGRTNEKLFF. CDR3 bases: TGTGCCAGCAGCGTAGGAGGCAGGACAAATGAAAAACTGTTTTTT.

This clone was observed a handful of times. The genes are TRBV5-1 and TRBJ2-2, with 13 bases lining up with TRBD2. Trimming at V came to 2 bases and at J to 5 bases, leaving 6 bases not matched to a gene. Germline assignment: CDR1 SGHRS and CDR2 YFSETQ. This CDR3 is built from 17 residues. CDR3 sequence reads: CASSLLLAGGPTGELFF. The CDR3 DNA is TGCGCCAGCAGCTTACTACTAGCGGGAGGGCCAACCGGGGAGCTGTTTTTT.